This T cell receptor (beta chain) was captured by sequencing in a study of shared clonotypes between healthy human individuals. CDR3 size: 13 residues. V was clipped by 0 bases and J by 6 bases, with 9 bases between them. CDR1 SGHRS and CDR2 YFSETQ come from the germline V gene. TCRdb's copy holds only in-frame clones and misses some; the assay was immunoSEQ multiplex PCR. The sample records 2 million to 2.5 million clones, more than 80% being singletons. The chain recombines TRBV5-1 with TRBJ1-1; a weak D match, TRBD1 (5 bases). Material for sequencing was naive CD4+ T cells from PBMCs. As to subset: CD45RA+ positively selected. The receptor was derived from a man aged 18 to 29 in good health. Some clones in this sample may be carry-over from other donors' samples. The CDR3 reads CASSLAGVSEAFF. The CDR3, as DNA: TGCGCCAGCAGCTTGGCGGGGGTGTCTGAAGCTTTCTTT.